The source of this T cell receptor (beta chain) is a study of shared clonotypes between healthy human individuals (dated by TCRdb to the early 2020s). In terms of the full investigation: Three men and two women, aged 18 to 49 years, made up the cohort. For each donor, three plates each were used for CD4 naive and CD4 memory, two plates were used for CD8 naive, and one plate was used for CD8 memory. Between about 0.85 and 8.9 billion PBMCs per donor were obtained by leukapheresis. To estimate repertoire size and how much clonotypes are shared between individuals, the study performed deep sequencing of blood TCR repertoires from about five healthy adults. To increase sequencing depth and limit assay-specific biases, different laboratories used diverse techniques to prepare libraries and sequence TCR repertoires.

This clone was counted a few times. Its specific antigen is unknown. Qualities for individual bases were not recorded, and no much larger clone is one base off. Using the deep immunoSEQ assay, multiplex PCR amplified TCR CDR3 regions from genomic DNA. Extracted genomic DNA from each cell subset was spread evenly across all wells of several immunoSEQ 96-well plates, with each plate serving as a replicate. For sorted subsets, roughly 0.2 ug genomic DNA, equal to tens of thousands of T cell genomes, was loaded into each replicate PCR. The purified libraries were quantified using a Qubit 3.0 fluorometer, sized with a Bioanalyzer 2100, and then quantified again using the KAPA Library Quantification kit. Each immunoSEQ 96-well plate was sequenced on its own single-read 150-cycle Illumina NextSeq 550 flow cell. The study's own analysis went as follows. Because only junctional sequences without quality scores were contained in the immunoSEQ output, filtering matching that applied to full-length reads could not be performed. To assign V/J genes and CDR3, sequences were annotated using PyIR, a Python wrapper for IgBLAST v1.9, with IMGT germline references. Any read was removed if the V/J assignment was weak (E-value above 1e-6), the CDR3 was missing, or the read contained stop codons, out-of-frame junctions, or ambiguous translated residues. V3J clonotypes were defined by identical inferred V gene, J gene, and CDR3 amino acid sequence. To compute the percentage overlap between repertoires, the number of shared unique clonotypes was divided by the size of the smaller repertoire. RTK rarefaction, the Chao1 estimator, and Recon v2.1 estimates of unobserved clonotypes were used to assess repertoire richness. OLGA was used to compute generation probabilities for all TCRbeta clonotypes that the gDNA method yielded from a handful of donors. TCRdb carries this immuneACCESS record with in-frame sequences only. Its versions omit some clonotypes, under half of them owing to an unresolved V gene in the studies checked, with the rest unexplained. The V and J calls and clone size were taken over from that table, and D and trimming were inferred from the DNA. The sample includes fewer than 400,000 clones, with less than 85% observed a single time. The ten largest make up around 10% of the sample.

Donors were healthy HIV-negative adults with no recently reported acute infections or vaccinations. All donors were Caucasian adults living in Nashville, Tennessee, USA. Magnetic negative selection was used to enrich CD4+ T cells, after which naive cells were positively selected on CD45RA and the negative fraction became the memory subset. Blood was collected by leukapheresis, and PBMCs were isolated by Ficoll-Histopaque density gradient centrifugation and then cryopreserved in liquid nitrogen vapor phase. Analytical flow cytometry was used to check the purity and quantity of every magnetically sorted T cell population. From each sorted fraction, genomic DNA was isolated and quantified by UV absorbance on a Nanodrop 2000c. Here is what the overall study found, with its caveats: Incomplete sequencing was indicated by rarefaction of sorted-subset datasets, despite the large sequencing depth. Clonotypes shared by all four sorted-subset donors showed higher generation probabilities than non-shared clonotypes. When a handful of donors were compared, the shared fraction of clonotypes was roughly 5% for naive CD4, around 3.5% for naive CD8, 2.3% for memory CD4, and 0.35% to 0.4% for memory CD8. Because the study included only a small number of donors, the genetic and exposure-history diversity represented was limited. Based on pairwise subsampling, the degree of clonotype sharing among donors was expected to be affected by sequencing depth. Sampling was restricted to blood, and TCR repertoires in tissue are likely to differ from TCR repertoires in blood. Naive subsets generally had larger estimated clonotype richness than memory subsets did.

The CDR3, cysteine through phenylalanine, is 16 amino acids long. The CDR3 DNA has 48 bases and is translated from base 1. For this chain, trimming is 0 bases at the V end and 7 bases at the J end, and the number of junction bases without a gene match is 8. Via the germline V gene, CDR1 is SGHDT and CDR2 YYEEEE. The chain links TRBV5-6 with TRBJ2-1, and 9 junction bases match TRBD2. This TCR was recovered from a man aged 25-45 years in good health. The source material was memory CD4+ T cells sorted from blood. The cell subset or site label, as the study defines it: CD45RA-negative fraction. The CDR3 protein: CASSLAAGGPRNEQFF. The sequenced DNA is TGTGCCAGCAGCTTGGCGGCGGGAGGGCCTCGGAATGAGCAGTTCTTC.